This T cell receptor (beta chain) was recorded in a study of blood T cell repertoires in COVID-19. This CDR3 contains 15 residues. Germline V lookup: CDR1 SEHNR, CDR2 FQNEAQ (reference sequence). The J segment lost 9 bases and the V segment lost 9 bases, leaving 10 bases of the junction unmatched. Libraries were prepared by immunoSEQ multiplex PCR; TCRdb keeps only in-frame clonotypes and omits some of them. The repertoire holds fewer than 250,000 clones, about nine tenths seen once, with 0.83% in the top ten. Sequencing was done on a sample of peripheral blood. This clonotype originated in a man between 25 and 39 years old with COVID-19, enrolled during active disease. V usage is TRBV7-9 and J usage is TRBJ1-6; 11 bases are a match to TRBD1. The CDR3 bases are TGTGCCAGTGGGACAGGGGGAAATTTGGGTTCACCCCTCCACTTT. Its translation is CASGTGGNLGSPLHF.